This T cell receptor (beta chain) appears in the sequencing data of a study of regulatory T cells in long-lasting Graves disease. Study-level points and caveats: Patients with persistent Graves' had lower TCR diversity than newly diagnosed patients.

Time point of the sample: newly diagnosed GD, antithyroid drugs for less than 3 months. The authors made the TCR library using RNA they extracted from PBMCs. This clonotype was seen at least ten times. The target antigen is unknown. Sequencing libraries for TCR beta were prepared with iRepertoire HTBI primers and Arm-PCR of CDR3 regions. TCRdb reanalysed the multiplex PCR reads using MiXCR and keeps one entry per CDR3 protein. The table includes about 530,000 distinct CDR3 sequences, about 16% detected once. V gave up 1 base and J gave up 3 bases, with 15 bases separating them. The CDR3 extends over 16 amino acids. Germline CDR1 and CDR2: SGHAT and FQNNGV. A further study also used this sample, focusing on T cells in Graves' hyperthyroidism and ophthalmopathy. That paper adds: When the TCR CDR3 underwent first-round RT-PCR, the HTBI primer set was used.

The rearrangement joins TRBV11-2 to TRBJ1-1; tentatively, D is TRBD1 (5 bases). The sequence derives from a woman aged 40 to 65 with Graves disease. This sample comprised peripheral blood mononuclear cells (PBMCs), obtained at new diagnosis, from a patient treated with antithyroid drugs. CDR3 sequence (DNA): TGTGCCAGCAGCTTAGGTAACCAGGGATGGTACACTGAAGCTTTCTTT. Its protein is CASSLGNQGWYTEAFF.